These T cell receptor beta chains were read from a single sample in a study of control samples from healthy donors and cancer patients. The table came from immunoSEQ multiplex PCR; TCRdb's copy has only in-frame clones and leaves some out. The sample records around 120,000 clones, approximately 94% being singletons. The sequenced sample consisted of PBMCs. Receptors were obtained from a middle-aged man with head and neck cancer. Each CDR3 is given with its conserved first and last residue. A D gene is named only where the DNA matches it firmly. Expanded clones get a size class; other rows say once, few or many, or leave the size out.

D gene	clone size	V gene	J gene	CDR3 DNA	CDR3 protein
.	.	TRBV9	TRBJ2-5	TGTGCCAGCAGCGTAGGCAAGCAGCGGGCCCATCAAGAGACCCAGTACTTC	CASSVGKQRAHQETQYF
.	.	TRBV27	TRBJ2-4	TGTGCCAGCAGTAAACAGGGTGCCGGTCTAGCCAAAAACATTCAGTACTTC	CASSKQGAGLAKNIQYF
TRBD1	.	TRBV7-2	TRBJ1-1	TGTGCCAGCAGCTCTCTTACAGGGGGCACTGAAGCTTTCTTT	CASSSLTGGTEAFF
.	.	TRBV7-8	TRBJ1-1	TGTGCCAGCAGCTTAGCAGGGGCCACTGAAGCTTTCTTT	CASSLAGATEAFF
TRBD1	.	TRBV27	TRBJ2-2	TGTGCCAGCATGGACAGGGTGGACACCGGGGAGCTGTTTTTT	CASMDRVDTGELFF
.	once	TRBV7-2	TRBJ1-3	TGTGCCAGCAGCTTAGGGGGGGTCGGTGGAAACACCATATATTTT	CASSLGGVGGNTIYF
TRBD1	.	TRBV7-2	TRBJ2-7	TGTGCCAGCAGCTTAGTCGGGACAGAATCCCACGAGCAGTACTTC	CASSLVGTESHEQYF
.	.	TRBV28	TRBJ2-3	TGTGCCAGCAGTTACGGTGGCTACCAGCAGTATTTT	CASSYGGYQQYF
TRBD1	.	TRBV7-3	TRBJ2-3	TGTGCCAGCAGCTGGACAGGGCAGATAGCAGATACGCAGTATTTT	CASSWTGQIADTQYF
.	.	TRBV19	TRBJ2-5	TGTGCCAGTAGCTATTCGTATGCCTTCCAAGAGACCCAGTACTTC	CASSYSYAFQETQYF
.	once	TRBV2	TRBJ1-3	TGTGCCAGCAGTAATAAGGGGCTCGGAAACACCATATATTTT	CASSNKGLGNTIYF
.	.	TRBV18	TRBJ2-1	TGTGCCAGCTCGAAAGACCAGTACAATGAGCAGTTCTTC	CASSKDQYNEQFF
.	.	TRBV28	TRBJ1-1	TGTGCCAGCACTTTGGCTGGCCCGAACACTGAAGCTTTCTTT	CASTLAGPNTEAFF
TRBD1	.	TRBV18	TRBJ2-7	TGTGCCAGCTCTCCCCGGACAGGTTCCTACGAGCAGTACTTC	CASSPRTGSYEQYF
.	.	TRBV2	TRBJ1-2	TGTGCCAGCAGTTCGGGCTATGGCTACACCTTC	CASSSGYGYTF
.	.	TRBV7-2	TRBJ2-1	TGTGCCAGCAGCTTAGTGGGGGACCTTTCCTACAATGAGCAGTTCTTC	CASSLVGDLSYNEQFF
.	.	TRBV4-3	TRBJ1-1	TGCGCCAGCAGCCGCCAACCCGGCGGTAACACTGAAGCTTTCTTT	CASSRQPGGNTEAFF
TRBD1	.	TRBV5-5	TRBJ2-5	TGTGCCAGCAGTCGGGACAGTTATTTAGAGACCCAGTACTTC	CASSRDSYLETQYF
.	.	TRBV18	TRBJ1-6	TGTGCCAGCTCACCCCTTGGGACCAGGGCGGATTCACCCCTCCACTTT	CASSPLGTRADSPLHF
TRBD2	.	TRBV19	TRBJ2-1	TGTGCCACCCAGGGCCTCACTAGCGGGAGGTCACAGTTCTTC	CATQGLTSGRSQFF
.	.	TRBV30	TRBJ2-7	TGTGCCTGGAGTGTACATAGGGCAGGGATACACGAGCAGTACTTC	CAWSVHRAGIHEQYF
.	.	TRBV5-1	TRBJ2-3	TGCGCCAGCAGCTTGTGGGGGGTTTCTAGCACAGATACGCAGTATTTT	CASSLWGVSSTDTQYF
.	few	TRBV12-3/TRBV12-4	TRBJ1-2	TGTGCCAGCAGTTCGACCGGGCTCTATGGCTACACCTTC	CASSSTGLYGYTF
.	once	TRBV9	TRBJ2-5	TGTGCCAGCAGCGTAGGGCAGGGGGGTGAGACCCAGTACTTC	CASSVGQGGETQYF
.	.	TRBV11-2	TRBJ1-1	TGTGCCAGCAGCAAGGGGGGGCGAGAAGCTTTCTTT	CASSKGGREAFF
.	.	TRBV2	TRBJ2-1	TGTGCCATCCAGACCCACCCCTCCTACAATGAGCAGTTCTTC	CAIQTHPSYNEQFF
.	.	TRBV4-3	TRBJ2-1	TGCGCCAGCAGCCAAGGGGGGGAGCAGTTCTTC	CASSQGGEQFF
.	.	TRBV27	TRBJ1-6	TGTGCCAGCAGCTCCTACTTCTCTGGGTGGTCACCCCTCCACTTT	CASSSYFSGWSPLHF
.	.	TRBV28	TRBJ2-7	TGTGCCAGCAGTTTACTCGAGACAGGGAGGAGTAGGCAGTACTTC	CASSLLETGRSRQYF
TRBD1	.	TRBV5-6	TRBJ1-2	TGTGCCAGCAGCGCGGGACAGATCTATGGCTACACCTTC	CASSAGQIYGYTF
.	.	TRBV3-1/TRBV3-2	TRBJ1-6	TGTGCCAGCAGCCGCCTCGACGGACGAAATTCACCCCTCCACTTT	CASSRLDGRNSPLHF
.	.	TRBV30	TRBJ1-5	TGTGCCTGGAGTAGGGGGGAAAGCAATCAGCCCCAGCATTTT	CAWSRGESNQPQHF
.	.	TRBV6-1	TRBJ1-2	TGTGCCAGCAGTGAACTGAGGGGGTGGAGCTACACCTTC	CASSELRGWSYTF
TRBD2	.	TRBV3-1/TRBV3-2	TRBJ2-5	TGTGCCAGCAGCCAAGATCGAAGGTTAACGGCGGGGGAGCAAGAGACCCAGTACTTC	CASSQDRRLTAGEQETQYF
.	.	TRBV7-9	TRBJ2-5	TGTGCCAGCAGCTTAGACCCAGGGGGGAAGACCCAGTACTTC	CASSLDPGGKTQYF
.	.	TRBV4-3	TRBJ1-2	TGCGCCAGCAGCCAAGATCTAGGACTGATCAAAAAGGGTGGCTACACCTTC	CASSQDLGLIKKGGYTF
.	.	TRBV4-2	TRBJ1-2	TGTGCCAGCAATTTGGATGAGAACAATAACTATGGCTACACCTTC	CASNLDENNNYGYTF
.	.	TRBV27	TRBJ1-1	TGTGCCAGCCGGAGTTGGACTGAAGCTTTCTTT	CASRSWTEAFF
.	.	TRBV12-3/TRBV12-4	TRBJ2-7	TGTGCCAGCAGTTTTGCGACCGGCTACGAGCAGTACTTC	CASSFATGYEQYF
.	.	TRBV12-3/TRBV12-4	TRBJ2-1	TGTGCCAGCAGTTTTTCTGCTAGGAATGAGCAGTTCTTC	CASSFSARNEQFF